This T cell receptor (beta chain) was found in a study of shared clonotypes between healthy human individuals. Germline-derived CDR1 and CDR2 are GTSNPN and SVGIG (reference sequence). CDR3 length equals 15 residues. The germline V and J ends were trimmed by 4 bases and 8 bases, with 23 bases remaining between them. TCRdb keeps only in-frame clones here, not all; method: immunoSEQ multiplex PCR. This table holds 550,000 to 750,000 clones, over 95% found once. It was CD45RO-negative cells, positively selected for CCR7, that made up naive CD8 cells, with terminally differentiated effector memory CD45RA+ cells excluded.

This TCR was recovered from a woman aged 25 to 45 in good health. Source material: naive CD8+ T cells sorted from blood. The V gene is TRBV30, the J gene TRBJ1-2; D is perhaps TRBD1 (5 bases). The chain's CDR3 is CAWNSNRRIELGYTF. The DNA for the CDR3 is TGTGCCTGGAACAGTAACAGGAGAATAGAACTCGGCTACACCTTC.